What follows is one T cell receptor (beta chain) and its context. One entry per CDR3 protein results from TCRdb running MiXCR on the RT-PCR reads. The sample shows hundreds of thousands of distinct CDR3 sequences, approximately 15% of them seen only once. CDR1 and CDR2 from the germline V gene are MNHNS and SASEGT. V shed 3 bases and J shed 3 bases, with 15 bases lying between them. The CDR3 is 16 amino acids. The J gene is TRBJ2-1, the V gene TRBV6-1, with D unclear. The clonotype was recovered from a female donor in good health, serving as a healthy control. Sequencing was performed on memory CD4+ T cells from blood. CDR3 DNA: TGTGCCAGCAGTGAGAGTACTCGAGGATACTACAATGAGCAGTTCTTC. This sequence encodes CASSESTRGYYNEQFF.